Listed below are T cell receptor beta chains from one sample, sequenced in a study of graft-versus-host responses after intestinal transplantation. This table comes from immunoSEQ multiplex PCR, and its TCRdb copy is limited to in-frame clones, with some not included. The table records 96,000 or so clones, 90% to 95% of them present only once. Their antigen targets remain unknown. Here the sequenced sample was unstimulated CD4+ T cells sorted from spleen or lymph node cells, taken before intestinal transplant. The receptors were gathered from a human donor who received an intestinal transplant. Each CDR3 is given with its conserved first and last residue. The order of the fields is D gene, V gene, J gene, clone size, CDR3 DNA, CDR3 protein. D genes are given only for firm matches. Some rows mark clone size as missing; the rest say once, few, many or name a class of expanded clone.

D: TRBD1
V: TRBV7-9
J: TRBJ1-1
size: -
DNA: TGTGCCAGCAGCTTGTACCGGGGACAGGACGGTTCTGAAGCTTTCTTT
CDR3: CASSLYRGQDGSEAFF

D: TRBD1
V: TRBV6-6
J: TRBJ2-3
size: -
DNA: TGTGCCAGCAGTTGGGACAGTTCAGCGACAGATACGCAGTATTTT
CDR3: CASSWDSSATDTQYF

D: TRBD1
V: TRBV29-1
J: TRBJ1-2
size: -
DNA: TGCAGCGTTAACAGGGGGAACTATGGCTACACCTTC
CDR3: CSVNRGNYGYTF

D: TRBD1
V: TRBV18
J: TRBJ1-4
size: -
DNA: TGTGCCAGCTCACTCGCAAAGGGGGCGTTTGGAGAAAAACTGTTTTTT
CDR3: CASSLAKGAFGEKLFF

D: TRBD2
V: TRBV4-2
J: TRBJ2-5
size: -
DNA: TGTGCCAGCAGCCGTACCTCTAGCGGGGGGGCCGAGACCCAGTACTTC
CDR3: CASSRTSSGGAETQYF

D: -
V: TRBV6-1
J: TRBJ2-7
size: -
DNA: TGTGCCAGCTCCACTTACGAGCAGTACTTC
CDR3: CASSTYEQYF

D: -
V: TRBV29-1
J: TRBJ2-1
size: -
DNA: TGCAGCGTTCGAATGGGGCAGGCTCAACCCCTCATCGACAATGAGCAGTTCTTC
CDR3: CSVRMGQAQPLIDNEQFF

D: TRBD2
V: TRBV5-1
J: TRBJ2-2
size: once
DNA: TGCGCCAGCAGCTTGGATACCGGGACTAGGACTACCGGGGAGCTGTTTTTT
CDR3: CASSLDTGTRTTGELFF

D: TRBD1
V: TRBV7-9
J: TRBJ2-5
size: -
DNA: TGTGCCAGCGGGGGACAGGGTTCAGAGACCCAGTACTTC
CDR3: CASGGQGSETQYF

D: TRBD2
V: TRBV7-2
J: TRBJ2-7
size: -
DNA: TGTGCCAGCAGCCATAGCGGGGGGACCTACGAGCAGTACTTC
CDR3: CASSHSGGTYEQYF

D: TRBD1
V: TRBV2
J: TRBJ1-3
size: -
DNA: TGTGCCAGCAGCAGGGGGCGTGGAAACACCATATATTTT
CDR3: CASSRGRGNTIYF

D: -
V: TRBV6-6
J: TRBJ2-2
size: -
DNA: TGTGCCAGCAGTTATTTCTCCGGGGAGCTGTTTTTT
CDR3: CASSYFSGELFF

D: -
V: TRBV2
J: TRBJ2-7
size: -
DNA: TGTGCCAGCAGGGGCAGTACGAGAACCTACGAGCAGTACTTC
CDR3: CASRGSTRTYEQYF

D: -
V: TRBV9
J: TRBJ2-6
size: -
DNA: TGTGCCAGCAGGGGGGCTGGGGTCAACGTCCTGACTTTC
CDR3: CASRGAGVNVLTF

D: -
V: TRBV7-9
J: TRBJ1-5
size: -
DNA: TGTGCCAGCAGCTTAGGGGAGGGCGGGGGGCCCCAGCATTTT
CDR3: CASSLGEGGGPQHF

D: TRBD2
V: TRBV5-6
J: TRBJ2-1
size: -
DNA: TGTGCCAGCAGCTTCAGGCTAGCGGGAGGTGGCTCCTACAATGAGCAGTTCTTC
CDR3: CASSFRLAGGGSYNEQFF

D: -
V: TRBV19
J: TRBJ2-7
size: -
DNA: TGTGCCAGTAGTATAGCTTCCAGGTACGAGCAGTACTTC
CDR3: CASSIASRYEQYF

D: -
V: TRBV30
J: TRBJ1-1
size: -
DNA: TGTGCCTGGAGTGTAGCTTCCCTGAACACTGAAGCTTTCTTT
CDR3: CAWSVASLNTEAFF

D: TRBD1
V: TRBV9
J: TRBJ1-2
size: -
DNA: TGTGCCAGCAGCGCTGGGACAGGGGTTAATGGCTACACCTTC
CDR3: CASSAGTGVNGYTF

D: -
V: TRBV28
J: TRBJ1-1
size: -
DNA: TGTGCCAGCACTATGCCGGGGATCGACACTGAAGCTTTCTTT
CDR3: CASTMPGIDTEAFF

D: -
V: TRBV6-5
J: TRBJ2-5
size: -
DNA: TGTGCCAGCAGTTACAGGGCGGGGCAAGAGACCCAGTACTTC
CDR3: CASSYRAGQETQYF

D: TRBD1
V: TRBV11-2
J: TRBJ2-7
size: -
DNA: TGTGCCAGCAGCGAAGGGACAGACTACAACTACGAGCAGTACTTC
CDR3: CASSEGTDYNYEQYF

D: -
V: TRBV15
J: TRBJ1-6
size: -
DNA: TGTGCCACCAGCAGGAGACAGAATTATAATTCACCCCTCCACTTT
CDR3: CATSRRQNYNSPLHF

D: -
V: TRBV28
J: TRBJ2-7
size: -
DNA: TGTGCCAGCAGTTTTAACGGCTACGAGCAGTACTTC
CDR3: CASSFNGYEQYF

D: -
V: TRBV11-2
J: TRBJ2-1
size: -
DNA: TGTGCCAGCAGCTTATTAGGGGCGGATGAGCAGTTCTTC
CDR3: CASSLLGADEQFF

D: -
V: TRBV19
J: TRBJ2-7
size: -
DNA: TGTGCCAGTAGTATAGATCTCGCAGGGGCCGTCTACGAGCAGTACTTC
CDR3: CASSIDLAGAVYEQYF

D: TRBD2
V: TRBV30
J: TRBJ2-5
size: -
DNA: TGTGCCTGGAGTCACTGGGGGCTAGCGGGAGTATCGGAGACCCAGTACTTC
CDR3: CAWSHWGLAGVSETQYF